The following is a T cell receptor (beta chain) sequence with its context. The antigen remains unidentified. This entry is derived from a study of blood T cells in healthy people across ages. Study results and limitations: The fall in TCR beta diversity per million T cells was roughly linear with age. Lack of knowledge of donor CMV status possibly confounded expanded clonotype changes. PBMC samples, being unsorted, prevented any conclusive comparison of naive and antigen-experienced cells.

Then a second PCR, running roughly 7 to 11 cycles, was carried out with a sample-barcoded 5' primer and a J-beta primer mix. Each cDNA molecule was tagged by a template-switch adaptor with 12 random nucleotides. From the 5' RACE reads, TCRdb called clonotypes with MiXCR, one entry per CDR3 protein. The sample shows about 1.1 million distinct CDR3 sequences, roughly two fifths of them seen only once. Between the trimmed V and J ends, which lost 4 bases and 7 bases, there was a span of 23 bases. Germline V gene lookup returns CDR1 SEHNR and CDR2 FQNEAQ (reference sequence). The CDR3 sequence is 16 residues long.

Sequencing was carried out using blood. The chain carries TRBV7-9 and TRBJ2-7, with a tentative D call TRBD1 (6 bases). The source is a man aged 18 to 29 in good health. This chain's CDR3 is CASSSTTGPIYNEQYF. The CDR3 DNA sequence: TGTGCCAGCAGCTCGACGACAGGTCCGATCTACAATGAGCAGTACTTC.